This T cell receptor (beta chain) was obtained from a study of blood T cell repertoires in COVID-19. The data were produced by immunoSEQ multiplex PCR, yet TCRdb's version contains in-frame clones alone and is incomplete. The table lists about 100,000 clones, more than 75% of them singletons. Germline V gives CDR1 SGHTA, CDR2 FQGNSA. The V segment lost 1 base and the J segment 5 bases; nucleotides outside the gene matches: 2. The CDR3 contains 15 residues. To note about this clone: Distinct nucleotide sequences in the sample also encode this CDR3.

The sequence was collected from a human donor in a cohort sampled during active COVID-19. The rearrangement uses TRBV7-2 and TRBJ1-6; 7 bases match TRBD1. The specimen sequenced was peripheral blood. CDR3 nucleotides: TGTGCCAGCAGCTTAGACAGGGGCAATAATTCACCCCTCCACTTT. This encodes CASSLDRGNNSPLHF.